These 22 T cell receptor beta chains share one sample of origin, sequenced in a study of cytomegalovirus exposure and HLA in healthy donors. TCRdb's table, derived via immunoSEQ multiplex PCR, lists solely in-frame clones and lacks some. The table records tens of thousands of clones, 94% of them present only once. The sample was PBMCs. Source of these receptors: a young woman in good health and CMV-seropositive.

This chain connects TRBV7-9 to TRBJ2-7, with 10 bases aligning to TRBD2. The CDR3 extends over 16 amino acids. CDR1 is SEHNR, CDR2 FQNEAQ, per germline (reference sequence). V lost 0 bases, J lost 0 bases, and 2 bases stayed unmatched. In nucleotides, the CDR3 is TGTGCCAGCAGCTTAGCTAGCGGGGGGTCCTCCTACGAGCAGTACTTC. Its translation is CASSLASGGSSYEQYF.

The gene calls are TRBV5-4 and TRBJ1-2; D is uncertain. There are 16 residues in the CDR3. CDR1 and CDR2 from the germline V gene are SGHNT and YYREEE (reference sequence). Trimming removed 1 base from V and 4 bases from J, with 17 bases in between. In DNA, the CDR3 is TGTGCCAGCAGCTTGATAGGCCAGGAGGATTTCTATGGCTACACCTTC. It encodes CASSLIGQEDFYGYTF.

This rearrangement joins TRBV5-1 to TRBJ2-3; 15 nucleotides align to TRBD2. There are 16 residues in the CDR3. V trimming: 4 bases; J trimming: 5 bases; junction bases outside the gene matches: 5. The germline V gene encodes CDR1 SGHRS and CDR2 YFSETQ. CDR3 sequence (DNA): TGCGCCAGCAGCCCGGGACTAGCGGGAGGTGGAGATACGCAGTATTTT. Protein: CASSPGLAGGGDTQYF.

This chain connects TRBV10-2 to TRBJ2-7, with TRBD2 identical over 7 bases. The length of the CDR3 is 12 residues. Trimming at V came to 10 bases and at J to 0 bases, leaving 3 bases not matched to a gene. CDR1 is WSHSY, CDR2 SAAADI, per germline. CDR3 nucleotide sequence: TGCGCCACCAGGACTAGCTCCTACGAGCAGTACTTC. Amino acids: CATRTSSYEQYF.

In its sample, this clone is medium-sized. The chain is built from TRBV6-5 and TRBJ2-2; the match to TRBD1 covers 8 bases. Per the germline V gene, CDR1 is MNHEY and CDR2 is SVGAGI. V was clipped by 10 bases and J by 6 bases; unmatched bases: 7. This CDR3 is 13 amino acids long. The chain's CDR3 is CAISTGEAGELFF. CDR3 DNA: TGTGCCATCTCGACAGGGGAGGCCGGGGAGCTGTTTTTT.

The chain employs TRBV6-1 and TRBJ2-5, with 8 bases that match TRBD2. This CDR3 is built from 15 residues. CDR1 and CDR2 (germline): MNHNS, SASEGT. With 3 bases clipped from V and 2 bases from J, the junction kept 5 bases outside the gene matches. The CDR3 protein is CASSDIGGGQETQYF. In DNA form, the CDR3 reads TGTGCCAGCAGTGATATCGGGGGGGGGCAAGAGACCCAGTACTTC.

V and J are TRBV6-6 and TRBJ2-5; 9 bases map to TRBD2. The CDR3 length is 15 residues. Germline V CDR1 and CDR2: MNHNY, SVGAGI (reference sequence). V gave up 5 bases and J gave up 4 bases; unmatched junction bases: 8. In nucleotides, the CDR3 is TGTGCCAGCAGTCCTAGCGGGAAGACCCGAGAGACCCAGTACTTC. It encodes CASSPSGKTRETQYF.

This chain links TRBV7-2 with TRBJ1-1; D unresolved. The CDR3 runs to 14 residues. CDR1 and CDR2 from the germline V gene are SGHTA and FQGNSA. V dropped 5 bases and J dropped 0 bases, with 10 bases sitting between them. The CDR3 reads CASSLSTVNTEAFF. CDR3 nucleotides: TGTGCCAGCAGCCTATCCACAGTGAACACTGAAGCTTTCTTT.

The V and J genes are TRBV30 and TRBJ2-7; 8 bases are a match to TRBD2. CDR1 GTSNPN and CDR2 SVGIG come from the germline V gene (reference sequence). The V gene end was trimmed by 3 bases and the J gene end by 5 bases; junction bases not matched to a gene: 9. CDR3 length: 14 amino acids. CDR3 DNA: TGTGCCTGGAGCGGGGGGGACGGAGTCGACGAGCAGTACTTC. Encoded protein: CAWSGGDGVDEQYF.

V is TRBV13 and J is TRBJ2-5, with 11 bases fitting TRBD2. Per the germline V gene, CDR1 is PRHDT and CDR2 is FYEKMQ (reference sequence). The CDR3 is 15 amino acids. With 3 bases clipped from V and 5 bases from J, the junction kept 5 bases outside the gene matches. The CDR3 bases are TGTGCCAGCAGCTTGGGCCTAGCGGGGGGTGAGACCCAGTACTTC. Residues: CASSLGLAGGETQYF.

The DNA of the CDR3 is TGTGCCAGCAGCTTAAGGGCGGGGGTCTCCTACAATGAGCAGTTCTTC. As protein: CASSLRAGVSYNEQFF. This sequence joins TRBV7-2 and TRBJ2-1; 7 nucleotides align to TRBD2. The CDR3 runs to 16 residues. The V gene's germline CDR1 is SGHTA and CDR2 FQGNSA. The junction had 4 bases not matched to a gene; V was cut back by 2 bases and J by 0 bases. Full variable domain (remainder filled in from reference TRBV7-2 and TRBJ2-1): GAGVSQSPSNKVTEKGKDVELRCDPISGHTALYWYRQSLGQGLEFLIYFQGNSAPDKSGLPSDRFSAERTGGSVSTLTIQRTQQEDSAVYLCASSLRAGVSYNEQFFGPGTRLTVL.

V is TRBV7-9 and J is TRBJ2-7; TRBD1 agrees at 7 bases. This CDR3 contains 14 residues. CDR1 and CDR2 (germline): SEHNR, FQNEAQ (reference sequence). Trimming at V came to 4 bases and at J to 4 bases, leaving 7 bases not matched to a gene. CDR3 coding DNA: TGTGCCAGCAGCTATGGACAGGCGGTTTACGAGCAGTACTTC. Translating it yields CASSYGQAVYEQYF.

The V gene is TRBV10-3, the J gene TRBJ1-2, with D possibly matching TRBD1 (6 bases). Germline loops: CDR1 ENHRY, CDR2 SYGVKD. This CDR3 region has 15 residues. The V end was cut by 8 bases, the J end by 0 bases, with 16 bases between. CDR3 nucleotide sequence: TGTGCCATCCTCGTACAGGGCTTAGCTAACTATGGCTACACCTTC. This encodes CAILVQGLANYGYTF.

The V call is TRBV5-1, the J call TRBJ2-7, with 9 bases matching TRBD1. The CDR3 runs to 18 residues. CDR1 SGHRS and CDR2 YFSETQ come from the germline V gene. The trim removed 2 bases at V and 3 bases at J, leaving 15 bases unmatched. CDR3 in DNA: TGCGCCAGCAGCTTTCATTGGTCCCCGGGACAGGGTATCTACGAGCAGTACTTC. Protein: CASSFHWSPGQGIYEQYF.

V and J are TRBV11-2 and TRBJ2-7; D ambiguous. CDR1 SGHAT and CDR2 FQNNGV come from the germline V gene. V gave up 0 bases and J gave up 11 bases, with 14 bases separating them. The CDR3 loop spans 13 amino acids. The CDR3, as DNA: TGTGCCAGCAGCTTAGAATTGCTTGGGCCCAAGTACTTC. Protein product: CASSLELLGPKYF.

The chain carries TRBV30 and TRBJ2-4; the match to TRBD1 covers 10 bases. V shed 4 bases, J shed 11 bases, and the junction held 5 bases outside the gene matches. CDR3 length equals 12 residues. The V gene's germline CDR1 is GTSNPN and CDR2 SVGIG (reference sequence). CDR3 in amino acids: CAWTPGTGVQYF. The CDR3 coding sequence is TGTGCCTGGACCCCCGGGACAGGGGTTCAGTACTTC.

This clone was seen just once. The chain carries TRBV2 and TRBJ1-5; D is undetermined. The CDR3 totals 16 residues. Germline CDR1 reads SNHLY; CDR2 reads FYNNEI. Trimming left V 3 bases short and J 0 bases short, with 12 bases between. Here the CDR3 reads CASSDEPGYSNQPQHF. CDR3 in DNA: TGTGCCAGCAGTGATGAGCCAGGCTATAGCAATCAGCCCCAGCATTTT.

The chain links TRBV4-1 to TRBJ2-5; D is possibly TRBD2 (6 bases). This CDR3 spans 14 amino acids. V shed 5 bases and J shed 1 base, with 11 bases lying between them. Per germline, CDR1 MGHRA and CDR2 YSYEKL. CDR3 region: CASSTEGGQETQYF. For the CDR3, the DNA is TGCGCCAGCAGCACCGAGGGAGGCCAAGAGACCCAGTACTTC.

The chain is built from TRBV5-1 and TRBJ1-2, with 7 bases lining up with TRBD1. J was trimmed by 8 bases and V by 4 bases; bases with no gene match: 11. This CDR3 is 14 amino acids long. CDR1 and CDR2 from the germline V gene are SGHRS and YFSETQ. This CDR3 is CASSPEFGGQGYTF. Written as DNA, the CDR3 is TGCGCCAGCAGCCCGGAATTTGGGGGACAGGGCTACACCTTC.

The chain combines TRBV9 with TRBJ2-5; 9 bases are shared with TRBD2. The CDR3 length is 15 residues. The germline gives CDR1 SGDLS, CDR2 YYNGEE. Trimming took 4 bases from V and 2 from J; bases not matched to a gene: 6. For the CDR3, the DNA is TGTGCCAGCAGCAGGGCGGCGGGAGGGCAAGAGACCCAGTACTTC. It specifies CASSRAAGGQETQYF.

V gene TRBV2 combines with J gene TRBJ1-5, with 9 bases aligning to TRBD1. The CDR3 has 15 residues. V dropped 4 bases and J dropped 5; count of bases not matched to a gene: 6. The germline gives CDR1 SNHLY, CDR2 FYNNEI. CDR3 sequence: CASSAGQGFYQPQHF. The CDR3 nucleotides are TGTGCCAGCAGTGCGGGACAGGGCTTTTATCAGCCCCAGCATTTT.

This chain joins TRBV19 and TRBJ1-4; TRBD1 matches at 9 bases. The CDR3 is made up of 18 amino acids. V shed 3 bases and J 7 bases; nucleotides not matched to a gene: 15. Germline lookup yields CDR1 LNHDA and CDR2 SQIVND (reference sequence). CDR3 DNA: TGTGCCAGTAGTATGGGCGCTGCAACAGGGGGCATTGGTGAAAAACTGTTTTTT. It yields the protein CASSMGAATGGIGEKLFF.